Below, one TCR beta chain is given with its context. The data belong to a study of T cell clusters in autoimmune cytopenias. Multiplex touch-down PCR amplified TRB using TRB-A and TRB-B pools in one tube. TCRdb reprocessed the multiplex PCR reads and reports one entry per CDR3 protein, with no DNA. This table holds 4,000 or so distinct CDR3 sequences. Some 40,000 genome equivalents of blood DNA were amplified for TRB. CDR3 length: 19 residues. The germline CDR1 and CDR2 sequences are LGHNA and YNFKEQ. These sequences were also reported in another study, on T cell repertoires in aging, cancer and after chemotherapy.

The rearrangement links TRBV4-2 to TRBJ1-2; TCRdb names TRBD1, which stays unverified in the absence of DNA. This receptor was identified in a human donor in good health. Sequencing used peripheral blood. The CDR3 loop reads CASSQLDTPYPYRDYGYTF.